What follows describes a single TCR beta chain. The CDR3 loop spans 16 amino acids. CDR1 and CDR2 from the germline V gene are SNHLY and FYNNEI. Deletions cut 2 bases from V and 2 bases from J, with 13 bases between. The sample originates from a study of T cell repertoires in ileal Crohn's disease. The table came from immunoSEQ multiplex PCR; TCRdb's copy has only in-frame clones and leaves some out. This table has 11,000 to 15,000 clones, roughly 80% appearing once. The V call is TRBV2, the J call TRBJ2-1; D is possibly TRBD1 (6 bases). What was sequenced was ileal tissue. The sequence was obtained from an adult with Crohn's disease. CDR3 region: CASSELGASTYNEQFF. As DNA, the CDR3 is TGTGCCAGCAGTGAACTGGGGGCGAGCACCTACAATGAGCAGTTCTTC.